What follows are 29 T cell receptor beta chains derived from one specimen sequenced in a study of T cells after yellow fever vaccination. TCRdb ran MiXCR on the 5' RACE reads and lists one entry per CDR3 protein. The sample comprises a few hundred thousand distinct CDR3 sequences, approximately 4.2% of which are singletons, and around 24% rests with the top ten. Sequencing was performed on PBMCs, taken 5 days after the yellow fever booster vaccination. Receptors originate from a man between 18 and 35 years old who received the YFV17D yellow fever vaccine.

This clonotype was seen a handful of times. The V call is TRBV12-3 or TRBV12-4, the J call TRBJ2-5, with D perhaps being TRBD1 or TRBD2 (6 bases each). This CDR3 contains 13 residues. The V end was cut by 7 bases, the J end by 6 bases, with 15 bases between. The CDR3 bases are TGTGCCAGCAACATAGGGGGGAGAAAGACCCAGTACTTC. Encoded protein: CASNIGGRKTQYF.

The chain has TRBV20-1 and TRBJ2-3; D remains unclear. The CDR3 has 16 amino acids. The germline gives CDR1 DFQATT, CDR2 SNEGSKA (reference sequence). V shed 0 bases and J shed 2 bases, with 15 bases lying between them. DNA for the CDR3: TGCAGTGCTAGAGATACCCCCTACCAATCCACAGATACGCAGTATTTT. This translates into CSARDTPYQSTDTQYF.

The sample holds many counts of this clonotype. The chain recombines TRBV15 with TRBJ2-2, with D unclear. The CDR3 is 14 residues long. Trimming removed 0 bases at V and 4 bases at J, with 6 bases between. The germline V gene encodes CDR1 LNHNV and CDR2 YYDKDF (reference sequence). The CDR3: CATSRDRVTGELFF. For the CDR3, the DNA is TGTGCCACCAGCAGAGATAGGGTCACCGGGGAGCTGTTTTTT.

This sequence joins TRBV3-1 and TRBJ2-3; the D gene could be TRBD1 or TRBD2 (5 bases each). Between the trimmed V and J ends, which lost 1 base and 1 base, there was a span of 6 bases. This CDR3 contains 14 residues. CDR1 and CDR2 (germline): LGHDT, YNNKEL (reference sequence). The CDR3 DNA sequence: TGTGCCAGCAGCCAAGCGGGGCGCACAGATACGCAGTATTTT. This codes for CASSQAGRTDTQYF.

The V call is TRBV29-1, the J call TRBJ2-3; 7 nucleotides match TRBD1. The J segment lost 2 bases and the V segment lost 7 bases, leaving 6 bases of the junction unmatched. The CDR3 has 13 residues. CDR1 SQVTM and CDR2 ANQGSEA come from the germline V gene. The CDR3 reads CSGKGQLTDTQYF. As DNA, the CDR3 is TGCAGCGGGAAGGGACAGCTCACAGATACGCAGTATTTT.

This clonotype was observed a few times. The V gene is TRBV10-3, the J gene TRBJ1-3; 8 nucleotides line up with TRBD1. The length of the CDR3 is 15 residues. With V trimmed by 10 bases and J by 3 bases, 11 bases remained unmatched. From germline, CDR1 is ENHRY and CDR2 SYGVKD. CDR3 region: CATTRTGQIGNTIYF. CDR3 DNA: TGTGCCACCACTCGGACAGGGCAAATTGGAAACACCATATATTTT.

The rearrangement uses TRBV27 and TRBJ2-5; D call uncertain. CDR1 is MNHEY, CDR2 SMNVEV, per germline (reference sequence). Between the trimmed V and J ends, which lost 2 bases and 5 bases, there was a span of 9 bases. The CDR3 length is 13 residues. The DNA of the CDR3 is TGTGCCAGCAGTTTAAAGGCGCGGGAGACCCAGTACTTC. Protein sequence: CASSLKARETQYF.

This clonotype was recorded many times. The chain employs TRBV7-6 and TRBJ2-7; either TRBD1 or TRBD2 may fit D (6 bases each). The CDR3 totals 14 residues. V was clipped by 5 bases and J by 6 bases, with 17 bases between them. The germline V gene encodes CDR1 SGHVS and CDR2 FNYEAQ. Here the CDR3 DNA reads TGTGCCAGCAGCAGGGCCGGGGGCGCTTCCGAGCAGTACTTC. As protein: CASSRAGGASEQYF. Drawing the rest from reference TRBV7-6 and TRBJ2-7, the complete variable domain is GAGVSQSPRYKVTKRGQDVALRCDPISGHVSLYWYRQALGQGPEFLTYFNYEAQQDKSGLPNDRFSAERPEGSISTLTIQRTEQRDSAMYRCASSRAGGASEQYFGPGTRLTVT.

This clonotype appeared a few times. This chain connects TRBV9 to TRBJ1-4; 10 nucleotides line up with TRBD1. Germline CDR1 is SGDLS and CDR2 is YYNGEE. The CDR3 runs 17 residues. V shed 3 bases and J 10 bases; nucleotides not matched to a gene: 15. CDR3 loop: CASSAASLTGGVGKLFF. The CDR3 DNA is TGTGCCAGCAGCGCCGCATCCCTGACAGGGGGCGTCGGAAAACTGTTTTTT. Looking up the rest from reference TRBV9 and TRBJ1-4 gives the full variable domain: DSGVTQTPKHLITATGQRVTLRCSPRSGDLSVYWYQQSLDQGLQFLIQYYNGEERAKGNILERFSAQQFPDLHSELNLSSLELGDSALYFCASSAASLTGGVGKLFFGSGTQLSVL.

The CDR3 region is CAISENRDNYEQYF. The CDR3, as DNA: TGTGCCATCAGTGAGAACAGGGATAACTACGAGCAGTACTTC. The chain is built from TRBV10-3 and TRBJ2-7; D might be TRBD1 (6 bases). V was cut by 2 bases and J by 3 bases, with 11 bases left in between. The CDR3 loop spans 14 amino acids. From germline, CDR1 is ENHRY and CDR2 SYGVKD.

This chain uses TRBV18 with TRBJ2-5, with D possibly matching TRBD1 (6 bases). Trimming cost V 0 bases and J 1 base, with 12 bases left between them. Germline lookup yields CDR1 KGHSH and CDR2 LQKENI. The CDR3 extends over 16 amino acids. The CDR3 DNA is TGTGCCAGCTCACCACCGCCAGGGGAAAGCCAAGAGACCCAGTACTTC. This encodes CASSPPPGESQETQYF.

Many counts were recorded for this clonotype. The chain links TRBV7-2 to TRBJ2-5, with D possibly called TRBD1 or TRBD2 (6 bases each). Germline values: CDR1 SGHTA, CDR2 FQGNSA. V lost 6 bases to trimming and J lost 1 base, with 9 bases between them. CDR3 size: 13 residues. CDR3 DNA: TGTGCCAGCAGTAGGGGGGTCCAAGAGACCCAGTACTTC. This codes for CASSRGVQETQYF. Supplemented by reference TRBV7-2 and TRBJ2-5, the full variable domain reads GAGVSQSPSNKVTEKGKDVELRCDPISGHTALYWYRQSLGQGLEFLIYFQGNSAPDKSGLPSDRFSAERTGGSVSTLTIQRTQQEDSAVYLCASSRGVQETQYFGPGTRLLVL.

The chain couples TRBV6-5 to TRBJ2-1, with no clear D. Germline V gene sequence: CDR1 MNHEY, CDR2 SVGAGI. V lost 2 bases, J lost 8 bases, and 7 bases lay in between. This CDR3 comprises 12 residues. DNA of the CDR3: TGTGCCAGCAGTTACCCTGGGGATGAGCAGTTCTTC. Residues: CASSYPGDEQFF.

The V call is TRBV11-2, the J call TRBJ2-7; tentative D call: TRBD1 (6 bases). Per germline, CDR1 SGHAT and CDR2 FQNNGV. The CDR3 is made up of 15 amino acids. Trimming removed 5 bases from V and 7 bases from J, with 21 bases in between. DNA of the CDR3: TGTGCCAGCAGCCTCCGAACAGGGCCCTCCGAAGAGCAGTACTTC. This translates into CASSLRTGPSEEQYF.

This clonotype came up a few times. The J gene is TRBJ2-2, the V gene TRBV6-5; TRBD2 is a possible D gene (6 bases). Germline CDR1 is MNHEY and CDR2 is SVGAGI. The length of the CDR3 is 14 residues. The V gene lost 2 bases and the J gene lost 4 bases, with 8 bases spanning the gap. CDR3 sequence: CASSYGGSTGELFF. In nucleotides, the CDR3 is TGTGCCAGCAGTTACGGGGGGAGCACCGGGGAGCTGTTTTTT.

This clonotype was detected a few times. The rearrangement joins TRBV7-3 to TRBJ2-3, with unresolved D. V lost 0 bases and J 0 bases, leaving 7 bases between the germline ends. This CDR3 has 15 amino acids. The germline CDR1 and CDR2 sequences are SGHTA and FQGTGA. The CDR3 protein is CASSLTRRSTDTQYF. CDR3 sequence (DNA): TGTGCCAGCAGCTTAACACGGCGTAGCACAGATACGCAGTATTTT.

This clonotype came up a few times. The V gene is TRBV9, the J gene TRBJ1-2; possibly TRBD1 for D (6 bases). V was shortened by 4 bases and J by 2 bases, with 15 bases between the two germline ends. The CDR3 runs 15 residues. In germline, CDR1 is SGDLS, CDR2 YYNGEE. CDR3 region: CASSPPPGHNYGYTF. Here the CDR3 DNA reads TGTGCCAGCAGCCCACCCCCGGGACACAACTATGGCTACACCTTC.

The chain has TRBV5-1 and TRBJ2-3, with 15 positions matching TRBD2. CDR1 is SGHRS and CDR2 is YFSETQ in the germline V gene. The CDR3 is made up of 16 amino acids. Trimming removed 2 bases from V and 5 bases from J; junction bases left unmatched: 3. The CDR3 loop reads CASSFGTSGGRDTQYF. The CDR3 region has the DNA TGCGCCAGCAGCTTCGGGACTAGCGGGGGGCGAGATACGCAGTATTTT.

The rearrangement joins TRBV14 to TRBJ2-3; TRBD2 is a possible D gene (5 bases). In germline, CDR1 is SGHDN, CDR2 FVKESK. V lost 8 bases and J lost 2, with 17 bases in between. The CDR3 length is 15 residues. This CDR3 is CASALGSGPTDTQYF. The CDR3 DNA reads TGTGCCAGCGCCTTAGGGAGCGGACCCACAGATACGCAGTATTTT.

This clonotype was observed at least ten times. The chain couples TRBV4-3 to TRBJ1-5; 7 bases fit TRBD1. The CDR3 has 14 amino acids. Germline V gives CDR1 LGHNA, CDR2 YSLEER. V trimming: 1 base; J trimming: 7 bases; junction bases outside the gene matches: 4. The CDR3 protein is CASSQGQGDQPQHF. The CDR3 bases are TGCGCCAGCAGCCAAGGCCAGGGGGACCAGCCCCAGCATTTT.

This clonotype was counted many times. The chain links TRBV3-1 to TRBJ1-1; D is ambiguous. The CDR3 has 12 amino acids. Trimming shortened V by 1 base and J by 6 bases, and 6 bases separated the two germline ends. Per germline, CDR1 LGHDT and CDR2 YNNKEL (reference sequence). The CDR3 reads CASSQVPPEAFF. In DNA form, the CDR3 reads TGTGCCAGCAGCCAAGTACCCCCTGAAGCTTTCTTT. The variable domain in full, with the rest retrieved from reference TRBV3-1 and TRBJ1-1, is DTAVSQTPKYLVTQMGNDKSIKCEQNLGHDTMYWYKQDSKKFLKIMFSYNNKELIINETVPNRFSPKSPDKAHLNLHINSLELGDSAVYFCASSQVPPEAFFGQGTRLTVV.

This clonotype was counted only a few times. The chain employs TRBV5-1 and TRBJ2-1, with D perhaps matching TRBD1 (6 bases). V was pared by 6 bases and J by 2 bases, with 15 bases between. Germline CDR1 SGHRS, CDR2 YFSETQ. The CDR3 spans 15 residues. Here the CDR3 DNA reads TGCGCCAGCAACCCCCAAGACAGGCCCTACAATGAGCAGTTCTTC. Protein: CASNPQDRPYNEQFF.

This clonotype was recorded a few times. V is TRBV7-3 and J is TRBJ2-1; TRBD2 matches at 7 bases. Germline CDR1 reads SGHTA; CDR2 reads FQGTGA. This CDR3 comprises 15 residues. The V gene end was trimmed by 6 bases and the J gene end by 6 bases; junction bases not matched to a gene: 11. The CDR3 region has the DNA TGTGCCAGCAGACCGGGAGGAGAGTTCGGCAATGAGCAGTTCTTC. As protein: CASRPGGEFGNEQFF.

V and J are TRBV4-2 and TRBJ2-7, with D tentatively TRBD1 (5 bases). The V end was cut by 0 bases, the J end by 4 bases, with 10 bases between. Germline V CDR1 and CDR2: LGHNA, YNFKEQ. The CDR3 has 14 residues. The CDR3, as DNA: TGTGCCAGCAGCCAAGATTCGGACAAGTACGAGCAGTACGTC. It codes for CASSQDSDKYEQYV.

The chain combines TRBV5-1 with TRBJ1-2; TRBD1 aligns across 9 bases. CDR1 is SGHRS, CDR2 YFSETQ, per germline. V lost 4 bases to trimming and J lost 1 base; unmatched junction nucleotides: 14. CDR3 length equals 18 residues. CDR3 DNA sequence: TGCGCCAGCAGCCTAATGGCCCCGGGGACAGGGCTTAACTATGGCTACACCTTC. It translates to CASSLMAPGTGLNYGYTF. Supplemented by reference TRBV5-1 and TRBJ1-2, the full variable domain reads KAGVTQTPRYLIKTRGQQVTLSCSPISGHRSVSWYQQTPGQGLQFLFEYFSETQRNKGNFPGRFSGRQFSNSRSEMNVSTLELGDSALYLCASSLMAPGTGLNYGYTFGSGTRLTVV.

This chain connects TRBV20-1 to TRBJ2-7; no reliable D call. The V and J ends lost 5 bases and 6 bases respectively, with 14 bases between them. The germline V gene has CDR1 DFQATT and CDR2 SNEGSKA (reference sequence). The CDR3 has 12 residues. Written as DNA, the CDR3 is TGCAGTGCTCGATCTCCGTGGGCCGAGCAGTACTTC. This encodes CSARSPWAEQYF.

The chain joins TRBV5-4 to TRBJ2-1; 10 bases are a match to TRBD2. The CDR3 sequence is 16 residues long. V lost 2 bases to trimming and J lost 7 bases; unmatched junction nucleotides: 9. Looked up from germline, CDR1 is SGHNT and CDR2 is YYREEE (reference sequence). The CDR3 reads CASSFLSGGASNEQFF. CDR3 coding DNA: TGTGCCAGCAGCTTTTTGAGCGGGGGGGCGTCTAATGAGCAGTTCTTC. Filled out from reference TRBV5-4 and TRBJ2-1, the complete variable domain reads ETGVTQSPTHLIKTRGQQVTLRCSSQSGHNTVSWYQQALGQGPQFIFQYYREEENGRGNFPPRFSGLQFPNYSSELNVNALELDDSALYLCASSFLSGGASNEQFFGPGTRLTVL.

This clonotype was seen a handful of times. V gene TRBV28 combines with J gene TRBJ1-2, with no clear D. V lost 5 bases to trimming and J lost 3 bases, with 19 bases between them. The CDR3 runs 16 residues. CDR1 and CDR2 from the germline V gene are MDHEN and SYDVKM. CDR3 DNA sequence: TGTGCCAGCAGTCGACCGTTCGGACGGCATGACTATGGCTACACCTTC. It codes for CASSRPFGRHDYGYTF.

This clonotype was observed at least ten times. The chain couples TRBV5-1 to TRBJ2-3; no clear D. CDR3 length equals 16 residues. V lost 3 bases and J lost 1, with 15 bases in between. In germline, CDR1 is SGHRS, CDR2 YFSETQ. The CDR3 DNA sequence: TGCGCCAGCAGCTGGGGTGATAAGGCAGGCACAGATACGCAGTATTTT. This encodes CASSWGDKAGTDTQYF.